This is a list of T cell receptor beta chains from one sample in a study of T cell responses to AZD1222 COVID-19 vaccine. Sequencing was performed with immunoSEQ multiplex PCR; in TCRdb, only in-frame clones are kept and a portion is missing. In the table there are 90,000 to 130,000 clones, roughly 84% of which are singletons. Sequencing used peripheral blood, obtained on day 0 of AZD1222 vaccination. These receptors came from an adult in good health. CDR3s include the opening cysteine and the closing phenylalanine or tryptophan. The order of the fields is CDR3 DNA, CDR3 protein, V gene, clone size, J gene, D gene. D genes are given only for firm matches. Size values are once, few and many counts, or a class for expanded clones, and some rows have none.

CDR3 DNA: TGTGCCTGGAAAGTCGGGACAGGAGGGGATACGCAGTATTTT
CDR3 protein: CAWKVGTGGDTQYF
V gene: TRBV30
clone size: few
J gene: TRBJ2-3
D gene: TRBD1

CDR3 DNA: TGTGCCAGCAGTGATAGAACAGCTAGCACAGATACGCAGTATTTT
CDR3 protein: CASSDRTASTDTQYF
V gene: TRBV6-1
clone size: few
J gene: TRBJ2-3
D gene: NA

CDR3 DNA: TGTGCCAGTAGTGACGCCGGCGGGGGGGCCGGGGAGCTGTTTTTT
CDR3 protein: CASSDAGGGAGELFF
V gene: TRBV19
clone size: NA
J gene: TRBJ2-2
D gene: TRBD2

CDR3 DNA: TGTGCCAGCAGCTTGAAAGAGATCTATGGCTACACCTTC
CDR3 protein: CASSLKEIYGYTF
V gene: TRBV5-4
clone size: NA
J gene: TRBJ1-2
D gene: NA

CDR3 DNA: TGCGCCAGCAGCTTGGACCCTAGGAGGGGCGGAAACACCATATATTTT
CDR3 protein: CASSLDPRRGGNTIYF
V gene: TRBV5-1
clone size: NA
J gene: TRBJ1-3
D gene: NA

CDR3 DNA: TGTGCCAGCAGTTCCGCTGTGACTTGGATTGAGACCCAGTACTTC
CDR3 protein: CASSSAVTWIETQYF
V gene: TRBV6-2/TRBV6-3
clone size: NA
J gene: TRBJ2-5
D gene: NA

CDR3 DNA: TGTGCCAGCAGCTTTAAAGGGAGAGAGACCCAGTACTTC
CDR3 protein: CASSFKGRETQYF
V gene: TRBV5-6
clone size: once
J gene: TRBJ2-5
D gene: NA

CDR3 DNA: TGTGCCAGCAGCTTAGCCGGGAATCGCGGCGAGCAGTACTTC
CDR3 protein: CASSLAGNRGEQYF
V gene: TRBV11-2
clone size: NA
J gene: TRBJ2-7
D gene: NA

CDR3 DNA: TGTGCCATCAGTGAGGGCCCGGGGAAGTTCTTC
CDR3 protein: CAISEGPGKFF
V gene: TRBV10-3
clone size: NA
J gene: TRBJ2-1
D gene: NA

CDR3 DNA: TGTGCCAGCAGCTTGGGTGAAAACATTCAGTACTTC
CDR3 protein: CASSLGENIQYF
V gene: TRBV5-6
clone size: NA
J gene: TRBJ2-4
D gene: NA

CDR3 DNA: TGTGCCAGCAGCTTAGGCCTAGCGGCTCAAGAGACCCAGTACTTC
CDR3 protein: CASSLGLAAQETQYF
V gene: TRBV7-2
clone size: NA
J gene: TRBJ2-5
D gene: TRBD2

CDR3 DNA: TGTGCCTGGGGGCTTAGCAATCAGCCCCAGCATTTT
CDR3 protein: CAWGLSNQPQHF
V gene: TRBV30
clone size: once
J gene: TRBJ1-5
D gene: NA

CDR3 DNA: TGTGCCAGCAGTGCAGGGTACCAATACGAGCAGTACTTC
CDR3 protein: CASSAGYQYEQYF
V gene: TRBV2
clone size: NA
J gene: TRBJ2-7
D gene: NA

CDR3 DNA: TGTGCCAGCAGCCAAGGGGGCGACAGACGCAGCACTGAAGCTTTCTTT
CDR3 protein: CASSQGGDRRSTEAFF
V gene: TRBV3-1/TRBV3-2
clone size: NA
J gene: TRBJ1-1
D gene: NA

CDR3 DNA: TGTGCCAGCAGTGTGTTCGGGTCTTACACTGAAGCTTTCTTT
CDR3 protein: CASSVFGSYTEAFF
V gene: TRBV28
clone size: NA
J gene: TRBJ1-1
D gene: NA

CDR3 DNA: TGTGCCAGCAGTTCGGGACAGGGGAATGTGAACACTGAAGCTTTCTTT
CDR3 protein: CASSSGQGNVNTEAFF
V gene: TRBV28
clone size: NA
J gene: TRBJ1-1
D gene: TRBD1

CDR3 DNA: TGTGCCATCAGTGACCCGGGGTCCCGGGGCGATCGGGGCAATCAGCCCCAGCATTTT
CDR3 protein: CAISDPGSRGDRGNQPQHF
V gene: TRBV10-3
clone size: NA
J gene: TRBJ1-5
D gene: NA

CDR3 DNA: TGTGCCAGTAGTCCGGGGGAGGGGGGGCATCAGCCCCAGCATTTT
CDR3 protein: CASSPGEGGHQPQHF
V gene: TRBV19
clone size: few
J gene: TRBJ1-5
D gene: NA

CDR3 DNA: TGTGCCAGCAGCCCCCCGGACATTCCCTACGAGCAGTACTTC
CDR3 protein: CASSPPDIPYEQYF
V gene: TRBV6-5
clone size: NA
J gene: TRBJ2-7
D gene: NA

CDR3 DNA: TGCGCCAGCAGCCCCGGGCCCGGCGGAAACACCATATATTTT
CDR3 protein: CASSPGPGGNTIYF
V gene: TRBV5-1
clone size: few
J gene: TRBJ1-3
D gene: NA

CDR3 DNA: TGTGCCAGCAGCCCGACAGGGACTGAAGCTTTCTTT
CDR3 protein: CASSPTGTEAFF
V gene: TRBV5-4
clone size: NA
J gene: TRBJ1-1
D gene: TRBD1

CDR3 DNA: TGTGCCAGCAGCTCCGGGGTGAAAGAGACCCAGTACTTC
CDR3 protein: CASSSGVKETQYF
V gene: TRBV7-2
clone size: NA
J gene: TRBJ2-5
D gene: NA

CDR3 DNA: TGTGCCAGCAGCATAGGGCCGCGGGAGCGGGACGGGGAGCTGTTTTTT
CDR3 protein: CASSIGPRERDGELFF
V gene: TRBV4-2
clone size: NA
J gene: TRBJ2-2
D gene: TRBD2

CDR3 DNA: TGCGCCAGCAGACAAGGAGATTATGGCTACACCTTC
CDR3 protein: CASRQGDYGYTF
V gene: TRBV5-1
clone size: NA
J gene: TRBJ1-2
D gene: NA

CDR3 DNA: TGTGCCAGCACCTTCAGAGGATCCGGGGCCAACGTCCTGACTTTC
CDR3 protein: CASTFRGSGANVLTF
V gene: TRBV7-2
clone size: NA
J gene: TRBJ2-6
D gene: NA